Below, 6 T cell receptor beta chains from the same sample are listed, as sequenced in a study of long-term antiretroviral therapy in people with HIV (dated by TCRdb to 2022 to 2024). The immunoSEQ hsTCRB v3.0 assay was used at survey level resolution to sequence the TRB variable region. TCRdb holds this immuneACCESS table with in-frame rearrangements only. Some clones are missing; in checked studies, unresolved V genes explain under half, and the rest has no known cause. Present in this sample are approximately 19,000 clones, 87% of which were seen just once. The top ten clones comprise over 4% of the sample. The sequencing here drew on unsorted PBMCs, taken 2.1 years after starting antiretroviral therapy. The receptor set was obtained from a man between 18 and 29 years old with HIV.

This clone was seen a handful of times. The rearrangement links TRBV4-3 to TRBJ2-7, with D perhaps matching TRBD2 (5 bases). The germline V and J ends were trimmed by 2 bases and 3 bases, with 8 bases remaining between them. Germline V gene lookup returns CDR1 LGHNA and CDR2 YSLEER. The CDR3 totals 13 residues. The CDR3 coding sequence is TGCGCCAGCAGCCAAATTGGGAGCTACGAGCAGTACTTC. This sequence encodes CASSQIGSYEQYF.

This clone came up a few times. V is TRBV7-9 and J is TRBJ1-2, with D perhaps matching TRBD1 (5 bases). Trimming pared 3 bases from V and 4 bases from J, leaving 15 bases between. Germline assignment: CDR1 SEHNR and CDR2 FQNEAQ (reference sequence). The CDR3 spans 15 residues. The CDR3 bases are TGTGCCAGCAGCTTTCAGGGAAGGAGGCTCTATGGCTACACCTTC. It specifies CASSFQGRRLYGYTF.

CDR3 protein: CASSQDGGQAYRQFF. In nucleotides, the CDR3 is TGCGCCAGCAGCCAAGATGGGGGACAGGCCTATAGGCAGTTCTTC. V is TRBV4-1 and J is TRBJ2-1; 8 nucleotides align to TRBD1. The CDR3 totals 15 residues. Looked up from germline, CDR1 is MGHRA and CDR2 is YSYEKL. The ends lost 0 bases at V and 12 bases at J; junction bases unmatched: 10.

The J gene is TRBJ2-7, the V gene TRBV4-1; either TRBD1 or TRBD2 may supply D (5 bases each). There are 13 residues in the CDR3. Trimming took 4 bases from V and 7 from J, leaving 14 bases between them. The V gene's germline CDR1 is MGHRA and CDR2 YSYEKL. The CDR3 region is CASSPFGAREQYF. The CDR3, as DNA: TGCGCCAGCAGCCCTTTCGGGGCTCGGGAGCAGTACTTC.

V and J are TRBV10-3 and TRBJ1-1; possibly TRBD1 for D (6 bases). Germline V gene data show CDR1 as ENHRY and CDR2 as SYGVKD. Trimming took 6 bases from V and 0 from J, leaving 14 bases between them. This CDR3 is 15 amino acids long. CDR3 sequence (DNA): TGTGCCATCAGGGACGTTTCAGGGGTGAACACTGAAGCTTTCTTT. It codes for CAIRDVSGVNTEAFF.

V and J are TRBV4-1 and TRBJ2-1; D is undetermined. Germline V gives CDR1 MGHRA, CDR2 YSYEKL. V lost 3 bases and J lost 7, with 4 bases in between. The CDR3 is 11 residues long. The CDR3 sequence is CASSQVNEQFF. The DNA for the CDR3 is TGCGCCAGCAGCCAGGTAAATGAGCAGTTCTTC.